These 31 T cell receptor beta chains originate from one sample sequenced in a study of low-dose radiotherapy and immunotherapy resistance in tumors. This sample's time point: before trial treatment. Covering alpha and beta chains, TRAV- and TRBV-specific primers were used for the first-strand cDNA. TCR amplification involved 20 PCR cycles with a constant-region primer and V-primer adapter. TCRdb used MiXCR to reprocess the reads, holding one entry per CDR3 protein. The table lists fewer than 95,000 distinct CDR3 sequences, more than 7.5% of them singletons. Specimen: PBMCs, collected before treatment. The receptors come from a male donor with prostate cancer.

This clonotype was seen at least ten times. The rearrangement links TRBV12-3 or TRBV12-4 to TRBJ1-2; 7 bases agree with TRBD1. CDR3 size: 12 residues. The ends lost 3 bases at V and 8 bases at J; junction bases unmatched: 3. The CDR3 loop reads CASSLTGFGYTF. In DNA, the CDR3 is TGTGCCAGCAGTTTGACAGGGTTCGGCTACACCTTC.

Comment on this clonotype: A far larger clone is off by one base, so a read error is likely. The V gene is TRBV6-8, the J gene TRBJ2-2, with TRBD2 matching 7 bases. V lost 2 bases to trimming and J lost 6 bases; unmatched junction nucleotides: 0. Germline V gene sequence: CDR1 MNHGY, CDR2 SAAAGT. The CDR3 totals 13 residues. CDR3 amino acids: CASSYGGAGELFF. The CDR3 DNA follows: TGTGCCAGCAGTTACGGGGGGGCCGGGGAGCTGTTTTTT.

At least ten counts were recorded for this clonotype. The CDR3: CSARDRGNTGELFF. CDR3 nucleotides: TGCAGTGCTAGGGACAGGGGGAACACCGGGGAGCTGTTTTTT. The gene calls are TRBV20-1 and TRBJ2-2; 9 positions match TRBD1. V lost 3 bases, J lost 1 base, and 0 bases stayed unmatched. The CDR3 extends over 14 amino acids. Germline loops: CDR1 DFQATT, CDR2 SNEGSKA (reference sequence).

At least ten counts were recorded for this clonotype. This sequence joins TRBV18 and TRBJ1-1, with D possibly being TRBD1 (5 bases). Trimming shortened V by 4 bases and J by 1 base, and 7 bases separated the two germline ends. The germline V gene has CDR1 KGHSH and CDR2 LQKENI. This CDR3 region has 13 residues. CDR3 amino acids: CASSRDRNTEAFF. In nucleotides, the CDR3 is TGTGCCAGCTCACGGGACCGGAACACTGAAGCTTTCTTT.

The table lists this clonotype with many counts. The chain is built from TRBV11-2 and TRBJ2-7, with D perhaps TRBD2 (5 bases). CDR3 size: 13 residues. The germline gives CDR1 SGHAT, CDR2 FQNNGV. Trimming removed 5 bases from V and 6 bases from J, with 14 bases in between. In nucleotides, the CDR3 is TGTGCCAGCAGCCCCCTGGCGGGTCGCGAGCAGTACTTC. Residues: CASSPLAGREQYF.

This clonotype showed up many times. The chain couples TRBV30 to TRBJ2-7; 10 bases are a match to TRBD1. CDR1 is GTSNPN, CDR2 SVGIG, per germline (reference sequence). CDR3 size: 12 residues. The V gene end was trimmed by 8 bases and the J gene end by 2 bases; junction bases not matched to a gene: 3. Here the CDR3 DNA reads TGTGCCCGGGGGACAGGGGCCTACGAGCAGTACTTC. Translation: CARGTGAYEQYF.

This clonotype came up many times. The J gene is TRBJ2-4, the V gene TRBV28, with D possibly matching TRBD2 (5 bases). V lost 3 bases and J 2 bases, leaving 17 bases between the germline ends. The CDR3 has 17 amino acids. Germline values: CDR1 MDHEN, CDR2 SYDVKM. CDR3 sequence reads: CASSFGSDFYSKNIQYF. CDR3 bases: TGTGCCAGCAGTTTCGGGTCGGACTTTTATTCCAAAAACATTCAGTACTTC.

The table lists this clonotype with many counts. The chain has TRBV7-9 and TRBJ2-7; maybe TRBD1 (6 bases). This CDR3 region has 16 residues. Trimming removed 0 bases at V and 2 bases at J, with 14 bases between. Germline CDR1 and CDR2: SEHNR and FQNEAQ (reference sequence). The CDR3 coding sequence is TGTGCCAGCAGCTTAGCCGGCCACCGGGACACCTACGAGCAGTACTTC. This encodes CASSLAGHRDTYEQYF.

This clonotype has a count of ten or more. The chain employs TRBV4-3 and TRBJ2-7; TRBD1 matches at 7 bases. J was trimmed by 3 bases and V by 3 bases; bases with no gene match: 5. Germline V gene lookup returns CDR1 LGHNA and CDR2 YSLEER. This CDR3 contains 14 residues. CDR3: CASSQGRGFYEQYF. CDR3 nucleotides: TGCGCCAGCAGCCAGGGCAGGGGGTTCTACGAGCAGTACTTC.

This clonotype was detected ten times or more. The V gene is TRBV12-3 or TRBV12-4, the J gene TRBJ2-1; 8 bases map to TRBD1. The CDR3 has 15 amino acids. The ends lost 2 bases at V and 2 bases at J; junction bases unmatched: 2. CDR3 sequence reads: CASSLTGGPYNEQFF. In DNA form, the CDR3 reads TGTGCCAGCAGTTTAACAGGGGGACCCTACAATGAGCAGTTCTTC.

This clonotype was observed a handful of times. This chain connects TRBV7-9 to TRBJ1-5; TRBD1 aligns across 10 bases. CDR1 and CDR2 from the germline V gene are SEHNR and FQNEAQ (reference sequence). The CDR3 sequence is 15 residues long. Trimming took 5 bases from V and 5 from J; bases not matched to a gene: 6. CDR3 sequence reads: CASSLGQGEHQPQHF. The CDR3 region has the DNA TGTGCCAGCAGCCTCGGACAGGGGGAGCATCAGCCCCAGCATTTT.

In this sample, this clonotype turned up many times. The chain is built from TRBV5-5 and TRBJ2-3, with 7 bases that match TRBD2. The CDR3 is made up of 15 amino acids. Germline V lookup: CDR1 SGHKS, CDR2 YYEKEE (reference sequence). Trimming cost V 2 bases and J 1 base; bases outside gene matches: 4. The DNA for the CDR3 is TGTGCCAGCAGCTTCGGCGGGAGTGGCACAGATACGCAGTATTTT. Its protein is CASSFGGSGTDTQYF.

This clonotype was seen many times. The V gene is TRBV9, the J gene TRBJ1-2; no definite D call. Germline loops: CDR1 SGDLS, CDR2 YYNGEE. This CDR3 is 15 amino acids long. The V and J ends lost 0 bases and 8 bases respectively, with 17 bases between them. The CDR3 DNA follows: TGTGCCAGCAGCGTAGAGTCAGGAGGGATAGAAGGCTACACCTTC. The encoded protein is CASSVESGGIEGYTF. Combining the CDR3 with reference TRBV9 and TRBJ1-2 gives the whole variable domain DSGVTQTPKHLITATGQRVTLRCSPRSGDLSVYWYQQSLDQGLQFLIQYYNGEERAKGNILERFSAQQFPDLHSELNLSSLELGDSALYFCASSVESGGIEGYTFGSGTRLTVV.

Ten or more counts support this clonotype. The V and J genes are TRBV7-8 and TRBJ1-6, with no clear D. Germline V gene sequence: CDR1 SGHVS, CDR2 FQNEAQ. The CDR3 runs to 15 residues. The germline V and J ends were trimmed by 5 bases and 0 bases, with 8 bases remaining between them. In DNA, the CDR3 is TGTGCCAGCAGCACCGACGCCTCCTATAATTCACCCCTCCACTTT. As protein: CASSTDASYNSPLHF. Filled out from reference TRBV7-8 and TRBJ1-6, the complete variable domain reads GAGVSQSPRYKVAKRGQDVALRCDPISGHVSLFWYQQALGQGPEFLTYFQNEAQLDKSGLPSDRFFAERPEGSVSTLKIQRTQQEDSAVYLCASSTDASYNSPLHFGNGTRLTVT.

Notes on this clonotype: A far larger clone is only one base removed, so a read error is likely. This chain uses TRBV5-1 with TRBJ2-7; D possibly corresponds to TRBD2 (5 bases). Trimming stripped 4 bases from V and 7 bases from J, with 21 bases between. The CDR3 spans 15 residues. Germline lookup yields CDR1 SGHRS and CDR2 YFSETQ. The CDR3 nucleotides read TGCGCCAGCAGCAATAGCGCTTATTTTTACAATGAGCAGTACTTC. This translates into CASSNSAYFYNEQYF.

Many counts were recorded for this clonotype. The V and J genes are TRBV28 and TRBJ2-1, with 7 bases lining up with TRBD2. V trimming: 5 bases; J trimming: 14 bases; junction bases outside the gene matches: 9. Germline-derived CDR1 and CDR2 are MDHEN and SYDVKM. The CDR3 runs 12 residues. CDR3 sequence: CASSLLSGQEFF. The CDR3, as DNA: TGTGCCAGCAGTCTTCTTAGCGGGCAGGAGTTCTTC.

This clonotype came up many times. The rearrangement joins TRBV6-2 or TRBV6-3 to TRBJ2-3; 7 nucleotides agree with TRBD2. This CDR3 comprises 15 residues. Germline CDR1 MNHEY, CDR2 SVGEGT. The V segment lost 5 bases and the J segment 0 bases; nucleotides outside the gene matches: 5. This chain's CDR3 is CASSDRGDSTDTQYF. Written as DNA, the CDR3 is TGTGCCAGCAGTGATCGGGGGGACAGCACAGATACGCAGTATTTT.

This clonotype showed up many times. The rearrangement joins TRBV29-1 to TRBJ2-1; 16 nucleotides align to TRBD2. Looked up from germline, CDR1 is SQVTM and CDR2 is ANQGSEA. The J segment lost 10 bases and the V segment lost 4 bases, leaving 4 bases of the junction unmatched. The CDR3 totals 14 residues. The CDR3 nucleotides read TGCAGCGTTGTCCTGGGACTAGCGGGGGGGGAGCAGTTCTTC. It codes for CSVVLGLAGGEQFF.

This clonotype occurred many times. The CDR3 loop is CASSLGGQPQHF. CDR3 sequence (DNA): TGTGCCAGCAGCCTGGGGGGACAGCCCCAGCATTTT. V gene TRBV12-3 or TRBV12-4 combines with J gene TRBJ1-5; weak D call: TRBD1 (5 bases). CDR3 size: 12 residues. Trimming left V 6 bases short and J 7 bases short, with 10 bases between.

This clonotype was picked up many times. The rearrangement links TRBV28 to TRBJ2-1; D ambiguous. Germline loops: CDR1 MDHEN, CDR2 SYDVKM. Trimming pared 3 bases from V and 2 bases from J, leaving 8 bases between. The CDR3 length is 14 residues. CDR3 sequence: CASSLPATYNEQFF. The CDR3 DNA follows: TGTGCCAGCAGTTTGCCAGCCACCTACAATGAGCAGTTCTTC.

This clonotype came up many times. The CDR3 spells CASSSGRWASAYEQYF. CDR3 coding DNA: TGTGCCAGCAGTTCCGGCCGGTGGGCTAGTGCCTACGAGCAGTACTTC. This chain uses TRBV6-2 or TRBV6-3 with TRBJ2-7; D ambiguous. The CDR3 sequence is 16 residues long. V shed 4 bases and J shed 2 bases, with 18 bases lying between them. Per the germline V gene, CDR1 is MNHEY and CDR2 is SVGEGT.

This clonotype has a count of ten or more. The chain carries TRBV6-4 and TRBJ2-1; 12 bases are a match to TRBD1. This CDR3 region has 23 residues. The germline CDR1 and CDR2 sequences are MRHNA and SNTAGT. V was clipped by 4 bases and J by 4 bases; unmatched bases: 26. The CDR3 spells CASSGVWDRGPRSSGSWYNEQFF. In DNA form, the CDR3 reads TGTGCCAGCAGTGGGGTTTGGGACAGGGGGCCCCGTTCTAGCGGGAGCTGGTACAATGAGCAGTTCTTC.

In this sample, this clonotype turned up many times. The chain carries TRBV20-1 and TRBJ2-7; 11 bases are a match to TRBD1. J gave up 3 bases and V 0 bases, and 4 bases lay outside the gene matches. The CDR3 is made up of 15 amino acids. Germline-derived CDR1 and CDR2 are DFQATT and SNEGSKA (reference sequence). The CDR3 region has the DNA TGCAGTGCTAGAGACCGGGACAGGGGGGTCTACGAGCAGTACTTC. Translating it yields CSARDRDRGVYEQYF.

This clonotype was observed many times. The chain uses TRBV27 and TRBJ2-1; 8 bases map to TRBD1. CDR1 and CDR2 (germline): MNHEY, SMNVEV (reference sequence). The CDR3 loop spans 14 amino acids. V dropped 5 bases and J dropped 0; count of bases not matched to a gene: 0. The CDR3 coding sequence is TGTGCCAGCAGTGGACAGGGCTCCTACAATGAGCAGTTCTTC. Protein sequence: CASSGQGSYNEQFF.

The chain couples TRBV20-1 to TRBJ2-5; D is unresolved. Looked up from germline, CDR1 is DFQATT and CDR2 is SNEGSKA (reference sequence). The CDR3 is 14 amino acids. Between the trimmed V and J ends, which lost 6 bases and 1 base, there was a span of 15 bases. The CDR3 loop reads CSASGGVPQETQYF. DNA of the CDR3: TGCAGTGCCAGTGGTGGGGTACCCCAAGAGACCCAGTACTTC.

This sequence joins TRBV9 and TRBJ2-1; 8 positions agree with TRBD2. V lost 6 bases and J lost 6; bases outside the gene matches: 14. The CDR3 consists of 16 residues. CDR1 and CDR2 from the germline V gene are SGDLS and YYNGEE. As DNA, the CDR3 is TGTGCCAGCACCAGAGATGGGCTAGCGGGTTTCAATGAGCAGTTCTTC. This encodes CASTRDGLAGFNEQFF.

As concerns this clonotype: This is likely an artifact of a read error, given a far larger clone one base away. This chain joins TRBV5-3 and TRBJ1-4; 10 positions agree with TRBD1. TRBV5-3 is assigned to the ORF class and has an uncertain function. CDR3 length: 17 residues. This CDR3 is CVSSSNPGTGAREKLFF. For the CDR3, the DNA is TGTGTCAGCAGCTCGAATCCCGGGACAGGGGCAAGGGAAAAACTGTTTTTT.

In its sample, this clonotype was seen many times. CDR3 nucleotides: TGTGCCAGCTCACTCCTTAGCGGGGCCCTGAACACCGGGGAGCTGTTTTTT. Amino acid sequence: CASSLLSGALNTGELFF. The chain is built from TRBV18 and TRBJ2-2; 8 bases line up with TRBD2. Germline V CDR1 and CDR2: KGHSH, LQKENI. The CDR3 totals 17 residues. After removal of 4 bases from V and 1 base from J, the junction contained 8 bases not matched to a gene.

This clonotype was observed at least ten times. The chain uses TRBV24-1 and TRBJ1-2; TRBD1 matches 8 bases. Trimming removed 3 bases from V and 8 bases from J; junction bases left unmatched: 4. The CDR3 sequence is 13 residues long. Germline loops: CDR1 KGHDR, CDR2 SFDVKD. This chain's CDR3 is CATSDGDRGGYTF. DNA of the CDR3: TGTGCCACCAGTGATGGCGACAGGGGCGGCTACACCTTC.

This clonotype showed up just a few times. A far larger clone is only one base removed, so a read error is likely. The chain uses TRBV5-4 and TRBJ2-5; TRBD1 might be the D (6 bases). Trimming took off 3 bases at V and 11 bases at J, with 23 bases between the two ends. CDR1 is SGHNT, CDR2 YYREEE, per germline (reference sequence). The CDR3 has 15 amino acids. This CDR3 is CASSYAGTTYNEQYF. CDR3 bases: TGTGCCAGCAGCTACGCCGGGACAACGTACAATGAGCAGTACTTC. The whole variable domain, filled in from reference TRBV5-4 and TRBJ2-5, reads ETGVTQSPTHLIKTRGQQVTLRCSSQSGHNTVSWYQQALGQGPQFIFQYYREEENGRGNFPPRFSGLQFPNYSSELNVNALELDDSALYLCASSYAGTTYNEQYFGPGTRLLVL.

This clonotype occurred many times. For the CDR3, the DNA is TGTGCCAGCAGCGCCACGGGGGCCACCATATATTTT. Its translation: CASSATGATIYF. The rearrangement joins TRBV7-6 to TRBJ1-3; a weak D match, TRBD1 (6 bases). Germline CDR1 is SGHVS and CDR2 is FNYEAQ. The CDR3 loop spans 12 amino acids. Trimming stripped 5 bases from V and 9 bases from J, with 11 bases between.